This entry concerns a single TCR beta chain. The antigen remains undetermined. PCR used 60 Vbeta primers and 13 Jbeta primers. Using immunoSEQ multiplex PCR, the repertoire was profiled, and TCRdb retains in-frame clones only, with some absent. The sample holds 90,000 or so clones, 75% to 90% seen once. CDR1 is LNHDA, CDR2 SQIVND, per germline (reference sequence). V was pared by 10 bases and J by 8 bases, with 16 bases between. This CDR3 has 12 amino acids. The data were obtained in a study of cytomegalovirus exposure and HLA in healthy donors. Study summary: The study's early data release held roughly 91 million unique TCRs from HLA-typed donors. Study-wide points: Within an earlier analysis, most TCR beta V segments proved productive either about 90% or about 30% of the time.

Sequences were obtained from PBMCs. The TCR sequence derives from a man aged 45-65 years in good health and CMV-seropositive. The genes are TRBV19 and TRBJ2-3, with D maybe TRBD2 (6 bases). CDR3 residues: CATAPPGGTQYF. The CDR3 DNA is TGTGCCACGGCCCCCCCCGGGGGTACGCAGTATTTT.